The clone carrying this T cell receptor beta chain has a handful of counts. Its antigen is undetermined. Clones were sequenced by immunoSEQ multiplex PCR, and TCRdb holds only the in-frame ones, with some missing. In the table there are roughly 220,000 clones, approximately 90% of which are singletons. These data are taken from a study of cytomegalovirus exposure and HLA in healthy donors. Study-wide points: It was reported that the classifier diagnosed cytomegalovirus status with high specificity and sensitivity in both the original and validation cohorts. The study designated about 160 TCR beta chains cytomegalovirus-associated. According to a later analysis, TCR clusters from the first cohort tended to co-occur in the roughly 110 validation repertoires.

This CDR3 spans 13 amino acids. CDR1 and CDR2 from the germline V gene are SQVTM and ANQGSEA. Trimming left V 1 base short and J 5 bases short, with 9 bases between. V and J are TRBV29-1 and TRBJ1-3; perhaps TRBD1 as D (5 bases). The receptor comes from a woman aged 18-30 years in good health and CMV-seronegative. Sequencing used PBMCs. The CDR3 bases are TGCAGCGTTGAAGTGGAGGGGCGAAACACCATATATTTT. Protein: CSVEVEGRNTIYF.